This T cell receptor beta chain was retrieved from a study of blood T cell repertoires in COVID-19. Authors' processing steps: For nucleated cells, counts were estimated from reference gene primer amplification. Data came from immunoSEQ multiplex PCR; TCRdb stores just in-frame clones and leaves some out. V and J calls plus clone size are reproduced from that table; the DNA served to infer D and trimming. The table has about 310,000 clones, around 90% seen once. Sequencing was done on a sample of PBMCs or T cells enriched from blood (not recorded which). The origin of this receptor is a woman in her late teens or twenties who had recovered from COVID-19.

CDR3 sequence (DNA): TGTGCCAGCAGCCATTCTCGGTACGAGCAGTACTTC. Translation: CASSHSRYEQYF. V and J are TRBV3-1 (or the pseudogene TRBV3-2) and TRBJ2-7; the D is unclear. Germline CDR1 LGHDT, CDR2 YNNKEL (reference sequence). Between the trimmed V and J ends, which lost 3 bases and 4 bases, there was a span of 7 bases. This CDR3 is built from 12 residues.